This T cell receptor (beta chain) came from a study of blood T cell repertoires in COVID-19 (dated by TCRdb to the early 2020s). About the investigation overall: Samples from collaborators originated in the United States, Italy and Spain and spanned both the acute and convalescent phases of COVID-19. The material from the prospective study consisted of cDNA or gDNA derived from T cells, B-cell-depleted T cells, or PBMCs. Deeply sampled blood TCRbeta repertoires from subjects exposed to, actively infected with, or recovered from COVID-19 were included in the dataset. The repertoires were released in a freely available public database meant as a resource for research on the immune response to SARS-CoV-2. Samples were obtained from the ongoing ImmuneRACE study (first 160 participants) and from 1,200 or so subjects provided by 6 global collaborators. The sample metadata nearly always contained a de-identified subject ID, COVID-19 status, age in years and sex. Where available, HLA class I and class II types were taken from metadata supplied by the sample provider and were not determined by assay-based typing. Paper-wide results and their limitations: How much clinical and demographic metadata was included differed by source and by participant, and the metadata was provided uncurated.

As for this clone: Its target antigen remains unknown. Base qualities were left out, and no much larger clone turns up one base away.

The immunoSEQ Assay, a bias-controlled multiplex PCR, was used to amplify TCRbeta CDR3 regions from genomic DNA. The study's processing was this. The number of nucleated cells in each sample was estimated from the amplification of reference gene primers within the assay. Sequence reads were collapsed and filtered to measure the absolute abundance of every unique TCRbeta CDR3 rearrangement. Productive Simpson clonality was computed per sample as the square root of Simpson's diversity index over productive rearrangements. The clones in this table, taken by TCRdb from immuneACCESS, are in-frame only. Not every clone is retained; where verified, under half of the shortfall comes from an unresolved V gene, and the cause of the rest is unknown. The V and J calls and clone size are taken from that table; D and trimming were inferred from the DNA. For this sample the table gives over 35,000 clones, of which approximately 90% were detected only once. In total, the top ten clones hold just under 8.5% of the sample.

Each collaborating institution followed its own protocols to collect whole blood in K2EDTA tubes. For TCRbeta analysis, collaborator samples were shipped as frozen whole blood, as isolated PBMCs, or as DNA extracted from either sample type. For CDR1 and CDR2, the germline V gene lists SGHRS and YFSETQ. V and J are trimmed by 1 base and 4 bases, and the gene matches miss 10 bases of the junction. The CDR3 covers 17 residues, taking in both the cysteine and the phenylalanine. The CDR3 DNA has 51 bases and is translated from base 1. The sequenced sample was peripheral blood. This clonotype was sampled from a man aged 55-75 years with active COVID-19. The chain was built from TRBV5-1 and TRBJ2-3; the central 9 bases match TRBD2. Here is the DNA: TGCGCCAGCAGCTTGAAAGGGGTAGCGGGAGCGGCAGATACGCAGTATTTT. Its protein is CASSLKGVAGAADTQYF.